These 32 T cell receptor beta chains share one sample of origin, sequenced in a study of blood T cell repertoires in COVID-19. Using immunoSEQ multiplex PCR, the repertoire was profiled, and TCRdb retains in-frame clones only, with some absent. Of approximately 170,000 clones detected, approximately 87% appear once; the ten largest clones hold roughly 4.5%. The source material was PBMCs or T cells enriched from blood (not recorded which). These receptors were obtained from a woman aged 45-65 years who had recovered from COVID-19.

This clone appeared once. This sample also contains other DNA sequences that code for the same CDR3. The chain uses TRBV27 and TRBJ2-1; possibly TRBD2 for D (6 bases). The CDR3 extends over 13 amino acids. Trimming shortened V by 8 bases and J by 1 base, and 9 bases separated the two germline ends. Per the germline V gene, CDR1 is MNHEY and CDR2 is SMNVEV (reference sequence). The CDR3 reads CASGRNSYNEQFF. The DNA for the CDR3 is TGTGCCAGCGGGAGGAATTCCTACAATGAGCAGTTCTTC.

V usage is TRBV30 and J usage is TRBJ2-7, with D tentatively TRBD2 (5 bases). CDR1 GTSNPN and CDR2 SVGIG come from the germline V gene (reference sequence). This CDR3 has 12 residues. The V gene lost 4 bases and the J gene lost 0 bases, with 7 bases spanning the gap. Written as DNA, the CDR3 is TGTGCCTGGATGGGGAGCTCCTACGAGCAGTACGTC. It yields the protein CAWMGSSYEQYV.

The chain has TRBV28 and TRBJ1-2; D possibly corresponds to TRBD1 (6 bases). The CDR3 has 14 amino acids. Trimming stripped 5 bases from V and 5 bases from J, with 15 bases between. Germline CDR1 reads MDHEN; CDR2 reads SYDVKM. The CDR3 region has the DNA TGTGCCAGCAGTGCCGGGACATCGGGGTATGGCTACACCTTC. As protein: CASSAGTSGYGYTF.

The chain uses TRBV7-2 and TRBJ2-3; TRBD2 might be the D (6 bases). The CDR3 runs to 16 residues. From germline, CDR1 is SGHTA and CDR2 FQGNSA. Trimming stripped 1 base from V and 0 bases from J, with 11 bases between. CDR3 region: CASSLEPGVSTDTQYF. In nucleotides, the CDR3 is TGTGCCAGCAGCTTAGAACCGGGAGTGAGCACAGATACGCAGTATTTT.

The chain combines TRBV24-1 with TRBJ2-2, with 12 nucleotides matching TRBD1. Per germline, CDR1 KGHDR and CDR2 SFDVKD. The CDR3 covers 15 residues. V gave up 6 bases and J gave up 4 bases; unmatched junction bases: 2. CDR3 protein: CATSSGQGATGELFF. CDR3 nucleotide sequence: TGTGCCACCAGTTCGGGACAGGGGGCCACCGGGGAGCTGTTTTTT.

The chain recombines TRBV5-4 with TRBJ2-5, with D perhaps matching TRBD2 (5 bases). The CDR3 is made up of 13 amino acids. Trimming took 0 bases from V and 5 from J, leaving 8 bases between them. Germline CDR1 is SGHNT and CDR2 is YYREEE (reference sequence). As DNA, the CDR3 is TGTGCCAGCAGCTTGGGGGGAGTCGAGACCCAGTACTTC. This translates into CASSLGGVETQYF.

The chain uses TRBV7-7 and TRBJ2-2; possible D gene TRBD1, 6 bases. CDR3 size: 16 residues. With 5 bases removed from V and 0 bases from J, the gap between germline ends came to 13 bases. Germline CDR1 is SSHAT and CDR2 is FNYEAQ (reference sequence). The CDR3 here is CASSLTGIANTGELFF. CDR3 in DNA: TGTGCCAGCAGCCTTACAGGGATAGCGAACACCGGGGAGCTGTTTTTT.

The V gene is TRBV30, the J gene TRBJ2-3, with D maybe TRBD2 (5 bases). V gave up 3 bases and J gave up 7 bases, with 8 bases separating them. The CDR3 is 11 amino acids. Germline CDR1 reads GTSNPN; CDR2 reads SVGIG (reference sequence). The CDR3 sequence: CAWRIAYTQYF. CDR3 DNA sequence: TGTGCCTGGAGAATAGCGTATACGCAGTATTTT.

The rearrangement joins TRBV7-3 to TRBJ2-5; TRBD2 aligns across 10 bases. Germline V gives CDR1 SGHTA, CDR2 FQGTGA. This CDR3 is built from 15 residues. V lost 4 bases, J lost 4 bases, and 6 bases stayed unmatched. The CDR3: CASSSYGTSAETQYF. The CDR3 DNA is TGTGCCAGCAGCTCCTACGGGACTAGCGCAGAGACCCAGTACTTC.

The CDR3 DNA is TGTGCCAGCAGCTTAGGGCAGGGGCAAGGCTACACCTTC. Its translation: CASSLGQGQGYTF. The V gene is TRBV7-3, the J gene TRBJ1-2; D possibly corresponds to TRBD1 (6 bases). The CDR3 consists of 13 residues. V lost 2 bases to trimming and J lost 8 bases, with 12 bases between them. Germline loops: CDR1 SGHTA, CDR2 FQGTGA. Combining the CDR3 with reference TRBV7-3 and TRBJ1-2 gives the whole variable domain GAGVSQTPSNKVTEKGKYVELRCDPISGHTALYWYRQSLGQGPEFLIYFQGTGAADDSGLPNDRFFAVRPEGSVSTLKIQRTERGDSAVYLCASSLGQGQGYTFGSGTRLTVV.

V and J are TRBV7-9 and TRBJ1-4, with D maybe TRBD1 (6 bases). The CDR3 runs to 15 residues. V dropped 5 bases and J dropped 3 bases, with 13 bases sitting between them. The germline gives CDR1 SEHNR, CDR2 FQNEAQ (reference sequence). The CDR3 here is CASSPQTGANEKLFF. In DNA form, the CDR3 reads TGTGCCAGCAGCCCGCAGACAGGCGCTAATGAAAAACTGTTTTTT.

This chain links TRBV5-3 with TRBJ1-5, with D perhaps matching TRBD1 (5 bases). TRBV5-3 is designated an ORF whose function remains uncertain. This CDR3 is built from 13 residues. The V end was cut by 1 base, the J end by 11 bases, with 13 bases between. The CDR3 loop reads CARSLIGPGAQHF. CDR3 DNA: TGTGCCAGAAGCTTGATAGGCCCGGGGGCCCAGCATTTT.

The CDR3 here is CASSPGTGNPSGAFF. CDR3 nucleotides: TGTGCCAGCAGCCCCGGGACAGGCAACCCTTCGGGGGCTTTCTTT. J is TRBJ1-1 and V is TRBV9; 8 bases line up with TRBD1. Losses at the gene ends were 4 bases for V and 11 bases for J; bases not matched to a gene: 16. This CDR3 region has 15 residues. The germline gives CDR1 SGDLS, CDR2 YYNGEE.

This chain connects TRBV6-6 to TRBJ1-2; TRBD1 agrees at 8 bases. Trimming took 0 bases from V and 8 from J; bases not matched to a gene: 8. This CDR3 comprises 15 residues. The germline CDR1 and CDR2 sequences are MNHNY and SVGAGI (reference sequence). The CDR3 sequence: CASSYSPQGAGGYTF. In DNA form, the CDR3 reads TGTGCCAGCAGTTACTCGCCGCAGGGGGCTGGAGGCTACACCTTC.

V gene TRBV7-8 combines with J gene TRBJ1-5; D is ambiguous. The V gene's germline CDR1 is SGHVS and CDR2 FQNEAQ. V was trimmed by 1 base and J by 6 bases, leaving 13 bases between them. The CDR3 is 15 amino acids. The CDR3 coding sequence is TGTGCCAGCAGCTTAGGCCTAGGCCTCGGTCAGCCCCAGCATTTT. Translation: CASSLGLGLGQPQHF. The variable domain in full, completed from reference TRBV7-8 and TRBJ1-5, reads GAGVSQSPRYKVAKRGQDVALRCDPISGHVSLFWYQQALGQGPEFLTYFQNEAQLDKSGLPSDRFFAERPEGSVSTLKIQRTQQEDSAVYLCASSLGLGLGQPQHFGDGTRLSIL.

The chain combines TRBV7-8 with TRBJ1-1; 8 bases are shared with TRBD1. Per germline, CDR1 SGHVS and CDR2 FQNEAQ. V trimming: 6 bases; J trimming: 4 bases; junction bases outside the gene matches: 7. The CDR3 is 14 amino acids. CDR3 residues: CASRSQGVTTEAFF. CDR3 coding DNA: TGTGCCAGCAGATCACAGGGGGTAACCACTGAAGCTTTCTTT.

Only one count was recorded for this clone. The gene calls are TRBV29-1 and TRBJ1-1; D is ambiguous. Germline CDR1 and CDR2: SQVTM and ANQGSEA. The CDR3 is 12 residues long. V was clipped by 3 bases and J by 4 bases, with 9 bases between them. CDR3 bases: TGCAGCGTTGATACGGGTTTCACTGAAGCTTTCTTT. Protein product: CSVDTGFTEAFF.

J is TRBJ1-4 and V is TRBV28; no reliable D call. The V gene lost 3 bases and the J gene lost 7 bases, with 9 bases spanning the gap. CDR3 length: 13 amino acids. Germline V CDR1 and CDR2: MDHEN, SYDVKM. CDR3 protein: CASSLLLGEKLFF. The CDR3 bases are TGTGCCAGCAGTTTGTTACTTGGTGAAAAACTGTTTTTT.

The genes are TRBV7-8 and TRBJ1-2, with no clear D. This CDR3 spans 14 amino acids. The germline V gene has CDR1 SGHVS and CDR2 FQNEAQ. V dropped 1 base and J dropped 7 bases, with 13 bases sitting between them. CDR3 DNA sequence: TGTGCCAGCAGCTTAGGTGGAGGCGAGGTTGGCTACACCTTC. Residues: CASSLGGGEVGYTF.

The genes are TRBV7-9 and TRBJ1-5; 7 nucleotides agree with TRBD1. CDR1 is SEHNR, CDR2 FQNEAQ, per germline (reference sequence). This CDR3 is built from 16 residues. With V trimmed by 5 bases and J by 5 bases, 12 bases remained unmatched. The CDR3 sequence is CASSPGTERGDQPQHF. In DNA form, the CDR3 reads TGTGCCAGCAGCCCGGGGACAGAAAGAGGGGATCAGCCCCAGCATTTT.

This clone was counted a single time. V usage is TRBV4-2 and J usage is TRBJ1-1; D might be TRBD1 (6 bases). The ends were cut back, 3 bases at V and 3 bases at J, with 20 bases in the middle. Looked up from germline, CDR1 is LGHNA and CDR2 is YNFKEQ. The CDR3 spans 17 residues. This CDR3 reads CASSQGARRTGDTEAFF. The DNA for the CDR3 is TGTGCCAGCAGCCAGGGGGCGCGGAGAACTGGGGACACTGAAGCTTTCTTT.

CDR3 nucleotide sequence: TGTGCCAGCACCATGGACAGGGCTGGAAACACCATATATTTT. Translating it yields CASTMDRAGNTIYF. The chain combines TRBV2 with TRBJ1-3; TRBD1 matches 8 bases. Germline CDR1 SNHLY, CDR2 FYNNEI. The length of the CDR3 is 14 residues. The V and J ends lost 7 bases and 2 bases, in that order; junction bases with no gene match: 4.

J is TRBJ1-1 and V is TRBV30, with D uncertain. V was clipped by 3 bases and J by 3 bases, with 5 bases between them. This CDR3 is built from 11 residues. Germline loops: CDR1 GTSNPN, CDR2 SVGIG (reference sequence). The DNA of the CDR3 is TGTGCCTGGAGCTCCTACACTGAAGCTTTCTTT. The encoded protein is CAWSSYTEAFF.

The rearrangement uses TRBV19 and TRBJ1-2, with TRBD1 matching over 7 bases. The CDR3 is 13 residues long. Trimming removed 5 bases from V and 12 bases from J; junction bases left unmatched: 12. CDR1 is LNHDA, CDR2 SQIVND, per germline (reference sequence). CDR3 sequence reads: CASSFTQGGADTF. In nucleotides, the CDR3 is TGTGCCAGTAGTTTTACTCAAGGGGGCGCGGACACCTTC. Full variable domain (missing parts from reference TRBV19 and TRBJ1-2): DGGITQSPKYLFRKEGQNVTLSCEQNLNHDAMYWYRQDPGQGLRLIYYSQIVNDFQKGDIAEGYSVSREKKESFPLTVTSAQKNPTAFYLCASSFTQGGADTFGSGTRLTVV.

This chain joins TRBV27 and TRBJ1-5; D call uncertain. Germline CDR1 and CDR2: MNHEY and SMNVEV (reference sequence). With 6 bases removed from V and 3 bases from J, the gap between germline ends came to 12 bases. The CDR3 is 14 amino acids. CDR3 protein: CASSLGLPNQPQHF. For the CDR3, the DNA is TGTGCCAGCAGCCTAGGACTGCCCAATCAGCCCCAGCATTTT.

The CDR3 region has the DNA TGTGCCAGCAGTCCTAGCGGGGGGCCGCGGAATGAGCAGTTCTTC. It encodes CASSPSGGPRNEQFF. The chain is built from TRBV2 and TRBJ2-1; 11 bases are shared with TRBD2. V was clipped by 5 bases and J by 7 bases; unmatched bases: 7. The CDR3 is 15 residues long. Germline CDR1 reads SNHLY; CDR2 reads FYNNEI.

The DNA for the CDR3 is TGTGCCAGCAGCGTCTTGGGCCAGGGTTCACCCCTCCACTTT. Translating it yields CASSVLGQGSPLHF. The chain couples TRBV5-6 to TRBJ1-6, with a tentative D call TRBD1 (5 bases). CDR1 SGHDT and CDR2 YYEEEE come from the germline V gene. Trimming stripped 4 bases from V and 9 bases from J, with 14 bases between. The length of the CDR3 is 14 residues.

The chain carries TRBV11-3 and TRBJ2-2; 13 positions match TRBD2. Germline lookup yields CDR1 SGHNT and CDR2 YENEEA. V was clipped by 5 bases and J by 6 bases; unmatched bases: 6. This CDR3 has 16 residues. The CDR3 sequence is CASSPGLAGVSGELFF. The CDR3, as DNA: TGTGCCAGCAGCCCCGGACTAGCGGGAGTGTCCGGGGAGCTGTTTTTT.

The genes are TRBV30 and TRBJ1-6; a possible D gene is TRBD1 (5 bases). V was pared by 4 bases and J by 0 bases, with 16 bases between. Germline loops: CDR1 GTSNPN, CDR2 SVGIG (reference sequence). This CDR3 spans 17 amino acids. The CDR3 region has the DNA TGTGCCTGGACCTCCCCGGGCGACAGCTCCTATAATTCACCCCTCCACTTT. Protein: CAWTSPGDSSYNSPLHF.

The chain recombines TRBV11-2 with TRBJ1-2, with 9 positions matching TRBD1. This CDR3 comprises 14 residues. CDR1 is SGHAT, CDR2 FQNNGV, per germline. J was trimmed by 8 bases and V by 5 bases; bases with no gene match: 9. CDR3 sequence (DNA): TGTGCCAGCAGCAATACAGGGGGCGGCGGCGGCTACACCTTC. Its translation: CASSNTGGGGGYTF.

The CDR3 sequence is CSVETGGYTEAFF. CDR3 bases: TGCAGCGTTGAAACTGGGGGGTACACTGAAGCTTTCTTT. The V call is TRBV29-1, the J call TRBJ1-1, with D maybe TRBD1 (5 bases). CDR3 size: 13 residues. Germline-derived CDR1 and CDR2 are SQVTM and ANQGSEA. V was trimmed by 2 bases and J by 3 bases, leaving 10 bases between them.

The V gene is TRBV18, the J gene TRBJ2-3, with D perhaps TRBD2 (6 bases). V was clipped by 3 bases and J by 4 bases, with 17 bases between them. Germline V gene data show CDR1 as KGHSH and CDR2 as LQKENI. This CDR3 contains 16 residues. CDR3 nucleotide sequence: TGTGCCAGCTCACCGGGACTTCCACAAACCTCAGATACGCAGTATTTT. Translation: CASSPGLPQTSDTQYF.